These 2 T cell receptor beta chains were all obtained from the same sample, sequenced in a study of cytomegalovirus exposure and HLA in healthy donors. A multiplex PCR was run with 60 Vbeta primers and 13 Jbeta primers. The table came from immunoSEQ multiplex PCR; TCRdb's copy has only in-frame clones and leaves some out. The data show some 110,000 clones, around 70% seen once. The sequenced sample consisted of PBMCs. Source of these receptors: a man aged 30-40 years in good health and CMV-seropositive.

V usage is TRBV18 and J usage is TRBJ2-5; D may be TRBD1 (8 bases). V was trimmed by 2 bases and J by 4 bases, leaving 14 bases between them. Looked up from germline, CDR1 is KGHSH and CDR2 is LQKENI. The CDR3 is 15 residues long. CDR3 residues: CASSPGTGGAETQYF. CDR3 bases: TGTGCCAGCTCACCAGGCACAGGGGGGGCAGAGACCCAGTACTTC.

This chain joins TRBV7-9 and TRBJ1-6; 7 bases are shared with TRBD1. V shed 5 bases and J 7 bases; nucleotides not matched to a gene: 8. Germline V CDR1 and CDR2: SEHNR, FQNEAQ (reference sequence). CDR3 length equals 15 residues. The CDR3 nucleotides are TGTGCCAGCAGCCCTACCGGGACAGAAAATTCACCCCTCCACTTT. Encoded protein: CASSPTGTENSPLHF.